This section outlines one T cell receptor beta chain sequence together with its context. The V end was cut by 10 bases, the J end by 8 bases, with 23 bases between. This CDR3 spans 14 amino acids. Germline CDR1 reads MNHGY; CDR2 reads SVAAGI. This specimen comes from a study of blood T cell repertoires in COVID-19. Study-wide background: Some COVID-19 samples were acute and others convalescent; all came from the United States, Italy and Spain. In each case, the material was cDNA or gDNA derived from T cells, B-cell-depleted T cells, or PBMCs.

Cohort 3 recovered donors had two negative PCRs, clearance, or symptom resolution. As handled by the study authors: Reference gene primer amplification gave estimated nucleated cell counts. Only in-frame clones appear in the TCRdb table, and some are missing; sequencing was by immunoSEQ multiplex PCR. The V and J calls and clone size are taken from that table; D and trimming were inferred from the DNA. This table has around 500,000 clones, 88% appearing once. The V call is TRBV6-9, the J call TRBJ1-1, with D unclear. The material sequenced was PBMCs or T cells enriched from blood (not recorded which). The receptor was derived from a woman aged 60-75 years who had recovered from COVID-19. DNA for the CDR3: TGTGCCACCCCAAAGTCGGAGTCCTTAAAAGAAGCTTTCTTT. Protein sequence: CATPKSESLKEAFF.